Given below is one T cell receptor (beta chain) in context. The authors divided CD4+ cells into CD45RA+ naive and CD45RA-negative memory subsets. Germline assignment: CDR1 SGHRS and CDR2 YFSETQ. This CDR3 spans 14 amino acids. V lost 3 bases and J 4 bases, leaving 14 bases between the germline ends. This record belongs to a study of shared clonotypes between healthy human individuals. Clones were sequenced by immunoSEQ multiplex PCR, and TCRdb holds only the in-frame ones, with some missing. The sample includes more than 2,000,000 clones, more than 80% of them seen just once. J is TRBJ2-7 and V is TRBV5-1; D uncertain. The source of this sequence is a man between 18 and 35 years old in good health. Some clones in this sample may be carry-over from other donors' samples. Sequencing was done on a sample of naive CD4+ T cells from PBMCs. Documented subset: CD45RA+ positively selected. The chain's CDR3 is CASSSDPSMYEQYF. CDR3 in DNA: TGCGCCAGCAGCTCTGATCCTTCCATGTACGAGCAGTACTTC.